Listed here are 21 T cell receptor beta chains from one sample, sequenced in a study of cytomegalovirus exposure and HLA in healthy donors. The PCR employed 60 Vbeta primers together with 13 Jbeta primers. The method was immunoSEQ multiplex PCR; TCRdb's version includes in-frame clones alone and lacks a portion of them. The sample holds about 110,000 clones, 15% seen once. The sample comprised PBMCs. Source of these receptors: a woman aged 18-29 years in good health and CMV-seronegative.

V and J are TRBV4-3 and TRBJ2-3, with a possible D match to TRBD1 (6 bases). Trimming cost V 1 base and J 5 bases, with 10 bases left between them. From germline, CDR1 is LGHNA and CDR2 YSLEER. This CDR3 is 14 amino acids long. This chain's CDR3 is CASSQVEGQDTQYF. The CDR3, as DNA: TGCGCCAGCAGCCAAGTTGAGGGACAAGATACGCAGTATTTT.

The J gene is TRBJ1-2, the V gene TRBV6-5, with a tentative D call TRBD1 (5 bases). CDR1 and CDR2 (germline): MNHEY, SVGAGI. The V end was cut by 0 bases, the J end by 4 bases, with 15 bases between. CDR3 length: 16 amino acids. The CDR3 protein is CASSYSGQGWGYGYTF. The CDR3 DNA follows: TGTGCCAGCAGTTACTCAGGCCAGGGTTGGGGCTATGGCTACACCTTC.

The chain employs TRBV19 and TRBJ2-2, with TRBD2 matching 8 bases. Germline V gene sequence: CDR1 LNHDA, CDR2 SQIVND (reference sequence). The J segment lost 5 bases and the V segment lost 7 bases, leaving 6 bases of the junction unmatched. The CDR3 covers 14 residues. CDR3 nucleotide sequence: TGTGCCAGTACCCTGACTAGCGATACCGGGGAGCTGTTTTTT. This sequence encodes CASTLTSDTGELFF.

This clone has just a few counts. The chain uses TRBV29-1 and TRBJ1-1, with unresolved D. In germline, CDR1 is SQVTM, CDR2 ANQGSEA. V was pared by 3 bases and J by 1 base, with 3 bases between. CDR3 length: 11 amino acids. CDR3 sequence: CSVDRNTEAFF. In DNA form, the CDR3 reads TGCAGCGTTGACAGGAACACTGAAGCTTTCTTT.

The rearrangement uses TRBV7-9 and TRBJ2-7; D gene uncertain. Germline lookup yields CDR1 SEHNR and CDR2 FQNEAQ (reference sequence). CDR3 length equals 15 residues. Between the trimmed V and J ends, which lost 1 base and 1 base, there was a span of 11 bases. CDR3 bases: TGTGCCAGCAGCTTAGTACCCGCCAGATCCTACGAGCAGTACTTC. It yields the protein CASSLVPARSYEQYF.

This clone was seen a few times. The rearrangement uses TRBV6-4 and TRBJ2-3; the match to TRBD2 covers 11 bases. V shed 4 bases and J 4 bases; nucleotides not matched to a gene: 4. Germline V lookup: CDR1 MRHNA, CDR2 SNTAGT. This CDR3 has 15 residues. CDR3 sequence: CASSAGSGRADTQYF. As DNA, the CDR3 is TGTGCCAGCAGTGCCGGTAGCGGGAGGGCAGATACGCAGTATTTT.

In nucleotides, the CDR3 is TGTGCCAGCAGAGAGACAGGGGGGGAAGCTTTCTTT. It encodes CASRETGGEAFF. The J gene is TRBJ1-1, the V gene TRBV28; 9 nucleotides align to TRBD1. V shed 6 bases, J shed 8 bases, and the junction held 4 bases outside the gene matches. This CDR3 contains 12 residues. Germline-derived CDR1 and CDR2 are MDHEN and SYDVKM.

The chain couples TRBV30 to TRBJ1-1; D remains unclear. Germline V lookup: CDR1 GTSNPN, CDR2 SVGIG (reference sequence). V was pared by 0 bases and J by 1 base, with 18 bases between. This CDR3 spans 17 amino acids. CDR3 residues: CAWSVLHILGQNTEAFF. In DNA, the CDR3 is TGTGCCTGGAGTGTACTCCATATCCTGGGCCAGAACACTGAAGCTTTCTTT.

This clone has ten or more counts. The J gene is TRBJ2-1, the V gene TRBV6-4; TRBD1 agrees at 8 bases. Germline V gene sequence: CDR1 MRHNA, CDR2 SNTAGT. The CDR3 contains 15 residues. The V segment lost 5 bases and the J segment 1 base; nucleotides outside the gene matches: 4. The CDR3 DNA sequence: TGTGCCAGCAGTCAGGGGGCAGGATCCTACAATGAGCAGTTCTTC. Encoded protein: CASSQGAGSYNEQFF.

The V call is TRBV12-5, the J call TRBJ2-1; D may be TRBD2 (7 bases). The germline V gene encodes CDR1 LGHNT and CDR2 FRNRAP. The CDR3 loop spans 15 amino acids. The V gene lost 4 bases and the J gene lost 7 bases, with 17 bases spanning the gap. Written as DNA, the CDR3 is TGTGCTAGTGGTTCCGATGGGGGGGGGCGAAATGAGCAGTTCTTC. Its protein product is CASGSDGGGRNEQFF.

This clone has a handful of counts. A read error may account for a junction end that differs from germline. The rearrangement joins TRBV28 to TRBJ1-4, with 7 bases lining up with TRBD1. Germline V lookup: CDR1 MDHEN, CDR2 SYDVKM. CDR3 length: 13 residues. The CDR3 region has the DNA TGTGCCAGCAGGGGGCCTAGGACAGGTCCTCCGTCTTTT. Amino acid sequence: CASRGPRTGPPSF.

The chain joins TRBV18 to TRBJ1-2, with D unclear. This CDR3 contains 14 residues. The germline V gene has CDR1 KGHSH and CDR2 LQKENI. Trimming cost V 2 bases and J 0 bases, with 7 bases left between them. CDR3 DNA sequence: TGTGCCAGCTCACCAGCCACAACTAACTATGGCTACACCTTC. Amino acid sequence: CASSPATTNYGYTF. Together with reference TRBV18 and TRBJ1-2, the CDR3 gives the full variable domain: NAGVMQNPRHLVRRRGQEARLRCSPMKGHSHVYWYRQLPEEGLKFMVYLQKENIIDESGMPKERFSAEFPKEGPSILRIQQVVRGDSAAYFCASSPATTNYGYTFGSGTRLTVV.

The chain uses TRBV7-9 and TRBJ1-2, with 9 nucleotides matching TRBD1. The length of the CDR3 is 15 residues. Per germline, CDR1 SEHNR and CDR2 FQNEAQ (reference sequence). V lost 5 bases and J lost 8; bases outside the gene matches: 12. DNA for the CDR3: TGTGCCAGCAGCAAGGGGACAGGGCCCTTTTGGGGCTACACCTTC. Amino acid sequence: CASSKGTGPFWGYTF.

The rearrangement links TRBV30 to TRBJ1-1; TRBD1 matches 7 bases. The CDR3 covers 14 residues. With 2 bases clipped from V and 3 bases from J, the junction kept 6 bases outside the gene matches. Germline CDR1 and CDR2: GTSNPN and SVGIG (reference sequence). The DNA of the CDR3 is TGTGCCTGGAGTCAAGACAGGGCTGACACTGAAGCTTTCTTT. Protein sequence: CAWSQDRADTEAFF.

Only a few counts were recorded for this clone. The V and J genes are TRBV28 and TRBJ2-2; D call uncertain. CDR1 MDHEN and CDR2 SYDVKM come from the germline V gene. Deletions cut 3 bases from V and 5 bases from J, with 4 bases between. The CDR3 runs to 12 residues. CDR3 coding DNA: TGTGCCAGCAGTTTCGTGACCGGGGAGCTGTTTTTT. Translated, it gives CASSFVTGELFF.

There are a few counts of this clone. CDR3 sequence: CASSTTGGRGNQPQHF. For the CDR3, the DNA is TGTGCCAGTAGTACCACAGGGGGCAGGGGCAATCAGCCCCAGCATTTT. The chain recombines TRBV19 with TRBJ1-5; 9 nucleotides agree with TRBD1. CDR1 is LNHDA and CDR2 is SQIVND in the germline V gene (reference sequence). The CDR3 runs to 16 residues. V dropped 4 bases and J dropped 2; count of bases not matched to a gene: 6.

The chain carries TRBV19 and TRBJ2-3, with TRBD2 matching over 10 bases. V lost 10 bases to trimming and J lost 2 bases; unmatched junction nucleotides: 3. There are 13 residues in the CDR3. In germline, CDR1 is LNHDA, CDR2 SQIVND (reference sequence). CDR3 loop: CATLAGITDTQYF. The CDR3 bases are TGTGCCACACTAGCGGGGATCACAGATACGCAGTATTTT.

This clone was seen a few times. The rearrangement uses TRBV4-3 and TRBJ1-4; TRBD1 agrees at 7 bases. The germline CDR1 and CDR2 sequences are LGHNA and YSLEER. V was clipped by 0 bases and J by 4 bases; unmatched bases: 11. The CDR3 runs to 18 residues. The DNA for the CDR3 is TGCGCCAGCAGCCAAGACCCTTTAATGGGACAGAGTAATGAAAAACTGTTTTTT. Amino acid sequence: CASSQDPLMGQSNEKLFF.

V is TRBV4-2 and J is TRBJ2-7; TRBD1 matches 7 bases. V shed 0 bases, J shed 2 bases, and the junction held 4 bases outside the gene matches. This CDR3 has 15 residues. Germline CDR1 LGHNA, CDR2 YNFKEQ. The CDR3 DNA reads as TGTGCCAGCAGCCAAGATGGGGGACAGACCTACGAGCAGTACTTC. As protein: CASSQDGGQTYEQYF.

The chain couples TRBV9 to TRBJ1-2, with 8 bases that match TRBD1. This CDR3 spans 15 amino acids. Germline V CDR1 and CDR2: SGDLS, YYNGEE. V lost 3 bases and J lost 1; bases outside the gene matches: 5. The CDR3 nucleotides are TGTGCCAGCAGCGGGGGACAGGCGCTTAACTATGGCTACACCTTC. Its translation is CASSGGQALNYGYTF.

This clone was seen a handful of times. The V gene is TRBV4-3, the J gene TRBJ2-7, with TRBD2 matching 7 bases. CDR3 length: 15 amino acids. CDR1 and CDR2 from the germline V gene are LGHNA and YSLEER. With 0 bases clipped from V and 7 bases from J, the junction kept 9 bases outside the gene matches. CDR3 in DNA: TGCGCCAGCAGCCAAGATCGGGAGGTAAGGGGAGAGCAGTACTTC. The encoded protein is CASSQDREVRGEQYF.